This T cell receptor beta chain was sequenced for a study of control samples from healthy donors and cancer patients. The assay was immunoSEQ multiplex PCR, and TCRdb's table has in-frame clones only and misses some. The sample holds over 200,000 clones, about four fifths seen once. After removal of 2 bases from V and 4 bases from J, the junction contained 5 bases not matched to a gene. The germline V gene has CDR1 SGHRS and CDR2 YFSETQ. The CDR3 consists of 14 residues. Regarding this clone: The same CDR3 is also encoded by other DNA sequences in this sample.

The V call is TRBV5-1, the J call TRBJ1-2, with TRBD1 identical over 7 bases. The receptor comes from a woman aged 60-75 years with lung cancer. Specimen: PBMCs. CDR3 residues: CASSFEGAVYGYTF. In DNA form, the CDR3 reads TGCGCCAGCAGCTTTGAGGGGGCGGTCTATGGCTACACCTTC.